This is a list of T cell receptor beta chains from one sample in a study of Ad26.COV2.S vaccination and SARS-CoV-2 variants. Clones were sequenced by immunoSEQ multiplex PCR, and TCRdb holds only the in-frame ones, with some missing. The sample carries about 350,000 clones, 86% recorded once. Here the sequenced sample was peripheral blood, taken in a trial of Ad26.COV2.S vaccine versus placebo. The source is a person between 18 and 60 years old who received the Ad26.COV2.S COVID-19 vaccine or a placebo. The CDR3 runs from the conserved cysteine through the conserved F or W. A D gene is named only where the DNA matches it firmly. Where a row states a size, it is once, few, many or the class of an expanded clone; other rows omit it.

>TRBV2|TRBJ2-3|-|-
CASSEGGYTDTQYF
TGTGCCAGCAGTGAAGGGGGATACACAGATACGCAGTATTTT
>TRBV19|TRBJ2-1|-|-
CASSPLPGAYNEQFF
TGTGCCAGTAGCCCTTTACCTGGGGCCTACAATGAGCAGTTCTTC
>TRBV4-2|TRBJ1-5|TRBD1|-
CASSQEDRGGQPQHF
TGTGCCAGCAGCCAAGAGGACAGGGGTGGACAGCCCCAGCATTTT
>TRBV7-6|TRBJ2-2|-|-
CASSLQDTGELFF
TGTGCCAGCAGCTTACAGGATACCGGGGAGCTGTTTTTT
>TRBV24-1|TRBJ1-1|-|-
CATSAPWGGEAFF
TGTGCCACCAGTGCCCCTTGGGGCGGAGAAGCTTTCTTT
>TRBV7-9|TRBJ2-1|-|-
CASSPRDLQGFGEQFF
TGTGCCAGCAGCCCCAGGGACCTCCAAGGATTCGGTGAGCAGTTCTTC
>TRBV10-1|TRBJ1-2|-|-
CASSESRVYGYTF
TGCGCCAGCAGTGAGTCCCGGGTCTATGGCTACACCTTC
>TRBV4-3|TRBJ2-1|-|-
CASSQDGWNEQFF
TGCGCCAGCAGCCAAGATGGGTGGAATGAGCAGTTCTTC
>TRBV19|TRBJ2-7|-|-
CASSIYPGTYEQYF
TGTGCCAGTAGTATATATCCAGGAACCTACGAGCAGTACTTC
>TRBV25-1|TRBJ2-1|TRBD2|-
CATRTSGIYEQFF
TGTGCCACCCGGACTAGCGGAATCTATGAGCAGTTCTTC
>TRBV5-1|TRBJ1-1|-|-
CASSQGLNTEAFF
TGCGCCAGCAGCCAGGGGCTGAACACTGAAGCTTTCTTT
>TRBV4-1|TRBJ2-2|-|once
CASSQGSARTGELFF
TGCGCCAGCAGCCAAGGATCAGCAAGGACCGGGGAGCTGTTTTTT
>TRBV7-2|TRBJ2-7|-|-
CASSFIRDSTYEQYF
TGTGCCAGCAGCTTTATCCGGGACTCCACCTACGAGCAGTACTTC
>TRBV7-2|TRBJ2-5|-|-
CASSLVPTSSETQYF
TGTGCCAGCAGCTTAGTCCCTACCAGCTCGGAGACCCAGTACTTC
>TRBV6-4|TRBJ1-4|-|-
CASSARAATNEKLFF
TGTGCCAGCAGTGCCAGGGCAGCAACTAATGAAAAACTGTTTTTT
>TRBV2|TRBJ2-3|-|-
CASSERRTDTQYF
TGTGCCAGCAGTGAACGGCGCACAGATACGCAGTATTTT
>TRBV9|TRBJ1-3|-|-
CASSHGGSIGNTIYF
TGTGCCAGCAGCCACGGGGGGTCTATCGGAAACACCATATATTTT
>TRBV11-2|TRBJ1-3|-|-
CASSSGTLVSGNTIYF
TGTGCCAGCAGCTCGGGCACTCTCGTCTCTGGAAACACCATATATTTT
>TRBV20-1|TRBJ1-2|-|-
CSARSEYGYTF
TGCAGTGCTAGATCAGAGTATGGCTACACCTTC
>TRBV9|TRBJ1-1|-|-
CASTRDGYTEAFF
TGTGCCAGCACCAGGGACGGTTACACTGAAGCTTTCTTT
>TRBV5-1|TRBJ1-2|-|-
CASSLEGTTHGHTF
TGCGCCAGCAGCTTGGAAGGCACCACACATGGCCACACCTTC
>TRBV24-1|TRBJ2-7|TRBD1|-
CATDRGLYEQYF
TGTGCCACCGACAGGGGGCTCTACGAGCAGTACTTC
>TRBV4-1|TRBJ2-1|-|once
CASSQENPIGDEQFF
TGCGCCAGCAGCCAAGAAAATCCTATCGGAGATGAGCAGTTCTTC
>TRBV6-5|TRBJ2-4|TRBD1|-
CASSFDRAKNIQYF
TGTGCCAGCAGCTTCGACAGGGCGAAAAACATTCAGTACTTC
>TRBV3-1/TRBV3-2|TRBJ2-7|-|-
CASSQSPPAVPYEQYF
TGTGCCAGCAGCCAAAGCCCCCCGGCAGTCCCCTACGAGCAGTACTTC
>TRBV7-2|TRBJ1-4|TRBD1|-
CASSPQGINEKLFF
TGTGCCAGCAGCCCACAGGGGATTAATGAAAAACTGTTTTTT
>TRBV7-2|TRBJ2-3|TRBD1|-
CASSSTGLQGGDTQYF
TGTGCCAGCAGCTCGACCGGGCTACAGGGGGGAGATACGCAGTATTTT
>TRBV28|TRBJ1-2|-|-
CASSPPGEYGYTF
TGTGCCAGCAGTCCTCCAGGGGAGTATGGCTACACCTTC
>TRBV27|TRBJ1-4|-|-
CASSLGLNEKLFF
TGTGCCAGCAGTTTAGGTCTGAATGAAAAACTGTTTTTT
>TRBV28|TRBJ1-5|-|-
CASGSGQLNQPQHF
TGTGCCAGCGGATCCGGACAGCTCAATCAGCCCCAGCATTTT
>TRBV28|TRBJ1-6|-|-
CASRRGTLNSPLHF
TGTGCCAGCAGGAGGGGGACGCTCAATTCACCCCTCCACTTT
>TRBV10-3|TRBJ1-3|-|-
CAISESVSEYGNTIYF
TGTGCCATCAGTGAGTCGGTATCGGAATATGGTAACACCATATATTTT
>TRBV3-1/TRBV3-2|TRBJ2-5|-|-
CASSQVRGRQETQYF
TGTGCCAGCAGCCAAGTGCGAGGGCGCCAAGAGACCCAGTACTTC
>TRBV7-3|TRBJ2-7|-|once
CASSSTRDGDLYF
TGTGCCAGCAGCTCAACCCGGGACGGAGATTTGTACTTC
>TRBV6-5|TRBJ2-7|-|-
CASRSTGSYEQYF
TGTGCCAGCAGGTCTACCGGCTCCTACGAGCAGTACTTC
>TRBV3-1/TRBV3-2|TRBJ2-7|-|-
CASSQGGVGYEQYF
TGTGCCAGCAGCCAAGGCGGGGTGGGCTACGAGCAGTACTTC
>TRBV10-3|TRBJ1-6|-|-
CAMGRDAGVSPLHF
TGTGCCATGGGTAGGGACGCCGGTGTTTCACCCCTCCACTTT
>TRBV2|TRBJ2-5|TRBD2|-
CASRASGDQETQYF
TGTGCCAGCAGGGCTAGCGGGGATCAAGAGACCCAGTACTTC
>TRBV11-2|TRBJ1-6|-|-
CASRLAPPGWGNNSPLHF
TGTGCCAGCAGACTAGCCCCGCCAGGGTGGGGGAATAATTCACCCCTCCACTTT
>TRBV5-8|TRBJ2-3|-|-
CASSSRDFPGTDTQYF
TGTGCCAGCAGCAGCCGGGACTTCCCGGGCACAGATACGCAGTATTTT
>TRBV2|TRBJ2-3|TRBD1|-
CASRPLGTGEYF
TGTGCCAGCAGGCCACTTGGGACAGGGGAGTATTTT
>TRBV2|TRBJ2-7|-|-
CALIGTPVSYEQYF
TGTGCCCTGATAGGGACACCTGTCTCCTACGAGCAGTACTTC
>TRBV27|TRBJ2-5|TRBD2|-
CASSLGAGTGETQYF
TGTGCCAGCAGTTTAGGAGCGGGGACGGGGGAGACCCAGTACTTC
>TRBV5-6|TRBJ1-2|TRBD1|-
CASSLNRGSYGYTF
TGTGCCAGCAGCTTGAACAGGGGTAGCTATGGCTACACCTTC
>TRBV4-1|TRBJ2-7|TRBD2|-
CASSHLSGGIYEQYF
TGCGCCAGCAGCCACCTCTCCGGGGGGATCTACGAGCAGTACTTC
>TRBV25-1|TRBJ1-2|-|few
CASSDWTEYGYTF
TGTGCCAGCAGTGACTGGACAGAGTATGGCTACACCTTC
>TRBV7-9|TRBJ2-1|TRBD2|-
CASSLSGLAGSYNEQFF
TGTGCCAGCAGCTTATCCGGACTAGCGGGATCCTACAATGAGCAGTTCTTC
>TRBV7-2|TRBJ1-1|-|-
CASSPVGGGEAFF
TGTGCCAGCAGCCCAGTGGGAGGGGGTGAAGCTTTCTTT
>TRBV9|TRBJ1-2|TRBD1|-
CASRPPGQGASGYTF
TGTGCCAGCAGACCCCCGGGACAGGGGGCATCGGGCTACACCTTC
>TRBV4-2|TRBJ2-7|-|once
CASSQDLNSYEQYF
TGTGCCAGCAGCCAAGATCTCAACTCCTACGAGCAGTACTTC
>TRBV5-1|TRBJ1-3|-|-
CASSLWVGGNTIYF
TGCGCCAGCAGCTTATGGGTTGGAGGAAACACCATATATTTT
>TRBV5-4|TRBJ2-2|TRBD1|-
CASSPRTGGYVGGELFF
TGTGCCAGCAGCCCCCGGACAGGGGGCTACGTTGGCGGGGAGCTGTTTTTT
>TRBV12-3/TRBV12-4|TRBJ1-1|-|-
CASSPSRTEAFF
TGTGCCAGCAGTCCCTCGCGCACTGAAGCTTTCTTT
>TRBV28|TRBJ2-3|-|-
CASSTDYHLTSTDTQYF
TGTGCCAGCAGCACGGACTACCACCTGACTAGCACAGATACGCAGTATTTT